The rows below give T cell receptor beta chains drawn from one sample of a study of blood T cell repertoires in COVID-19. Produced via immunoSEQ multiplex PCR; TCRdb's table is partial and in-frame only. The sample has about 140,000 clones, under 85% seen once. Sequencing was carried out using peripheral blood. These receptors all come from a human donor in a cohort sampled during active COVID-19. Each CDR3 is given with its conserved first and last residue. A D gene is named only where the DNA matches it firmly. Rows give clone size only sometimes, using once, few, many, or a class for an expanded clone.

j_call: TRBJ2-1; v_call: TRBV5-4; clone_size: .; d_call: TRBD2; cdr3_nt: TGTGCCAGCAGCTTACCCCTCGGGACTAGAGGTGAGCAGTTCTTC; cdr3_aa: CASSLPLGTRGEQFF
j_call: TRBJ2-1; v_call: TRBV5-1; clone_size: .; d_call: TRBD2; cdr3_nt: TGCGCCAGCAGCAGCCTAGCGGGCTCCTACAATGAGCAGTTCTTC; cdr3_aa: CASSSLAGSYNEQFF
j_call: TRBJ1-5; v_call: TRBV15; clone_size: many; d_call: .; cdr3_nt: TGTGCCACCAGCAGAGAATACGGAGGCAATCAGCCCCAGCATTTT; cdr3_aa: CATSREYGGNQPQHF
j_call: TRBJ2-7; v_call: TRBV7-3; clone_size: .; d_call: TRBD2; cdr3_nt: TGTGCCAGCAGCTTAATGCCGACTAGCACGGAGCAGTACTTC; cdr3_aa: CASSLMPTSTEQYF
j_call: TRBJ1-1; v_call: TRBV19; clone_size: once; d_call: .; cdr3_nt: TGTGCCAGCCACAACCCGGGGGGAAAGGCTGAAGCTTTCTTT; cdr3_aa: CASHNPGGKAEAFF
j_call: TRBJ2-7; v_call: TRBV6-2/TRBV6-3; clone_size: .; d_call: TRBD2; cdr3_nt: TGTGCCAGCAGTCACCGATATAGCGGGAGGGGTACGGAGCAGTACTTC; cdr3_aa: CASSHRYSGRGTEQYF
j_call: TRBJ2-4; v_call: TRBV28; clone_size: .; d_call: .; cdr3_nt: TGTGCCAGCAGTTCCCCAGGAGGGGCCAAAAACATTCAGTACTTC; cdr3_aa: CASSSPGGAKNIQYF
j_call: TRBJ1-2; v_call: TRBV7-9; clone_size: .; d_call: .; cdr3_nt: TGTGCCAGCAGCCTAGAGGAGGGAGGCTACACCTTC; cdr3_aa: CASSLEEGGYTF
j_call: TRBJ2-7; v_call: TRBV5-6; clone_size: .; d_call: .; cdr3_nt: TGTGCCAGCAGCTTGCTTAGTAGGAGCTCCTACGAGCAGTACTTC; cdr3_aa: CASSLLSRSSYEQYF
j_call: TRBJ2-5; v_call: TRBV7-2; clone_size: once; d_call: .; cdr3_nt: TGTGCCAGCAGCTCCCCAGGGTCCTACGAGACCCAGTACTTC; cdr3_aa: CASSSPGSYETQYF
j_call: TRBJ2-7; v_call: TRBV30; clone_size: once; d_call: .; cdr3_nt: TGTGCCTGGAGTCCCCCTGGGCGAAGATTCTCCTACGAGCAGTACTTC; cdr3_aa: CAWSPPGRRFSYEQYF
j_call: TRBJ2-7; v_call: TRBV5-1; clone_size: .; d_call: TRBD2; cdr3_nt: TGCGCCAGCAGCCCGACTAGCGGCTCCTACGAGCAGTACTTC; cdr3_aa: CASSPTSGSYEQYF
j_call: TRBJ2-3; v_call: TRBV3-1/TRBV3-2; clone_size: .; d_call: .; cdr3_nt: TGTGCCAGCAGCCATCGGGCAGGGGGGCCCACAGATACGCAGTATTTT; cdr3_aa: CASSHRAGGPTDTQYF
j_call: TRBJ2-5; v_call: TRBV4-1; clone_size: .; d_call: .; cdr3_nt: TGCGCCAGCAGCCAGACATTTAGCCAAGAGACCCAGTACTTC; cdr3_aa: CASSQTFSQETQYF
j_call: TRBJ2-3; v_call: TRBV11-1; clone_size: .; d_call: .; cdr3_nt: TGTGCCAGCAGCCCGAGACTAGTGGGAGATACGCAGTATTTT; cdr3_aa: CASSPRLVGDTQYF
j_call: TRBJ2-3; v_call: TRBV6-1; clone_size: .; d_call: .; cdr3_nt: TGTGCCAGCAGTGAAGTACAGGCTCGCACAGATACGCAGTATTTT; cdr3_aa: CASSEVQARTDTQYF
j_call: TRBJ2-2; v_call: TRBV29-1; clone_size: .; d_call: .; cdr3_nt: TGCAGCGTTGGCAGGGATAACACCGGGGAGCTGTTTTTT; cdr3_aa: CSVGRDNTGELFF